Included here is one T cell receptor (beta chain) sequence, with context. What it recognizes is unknown. Authors' processing steps: Filtering differed for immunoSEQ, which gave only junction sequences without quality scores. Only in-frame clones appear in the TCRdb table, and some are missing; sequencing was by immunoSEQ multiplex PCR. That table is the source of V, J and clone size, and D and trimming were worked out from the DNA. The profile covers millions of clones, with more than 90% appearing a single time and about 0.13% taken by the ten largest. This CDR3 has 13 amino acids. Trimming took 7 bases from V and 0 from J, leaving 11 bases between them. Looked up from germline, CDR1 is SQVTM and CDR2 is ANQGSEA. These data originate in a study of shared clonotypes between healthy human individuals. Study-wide background: Aged between 18 and 49, the donors were two women and three men.

Study-wide results and limits: Blood was the only sampled material, and tissue repertoires likely differ.

Sequenced input: naive CD4+ T cells sorted from blood. Subset of the sample: CD45RA+ positively selected. This chain links TRBV29-1 with TRBJ2-3; D is ambiguous. The receptor comes from a man in his late teens or twenties in good health. The CDR3 DNA follows: TGCAGCGCCCTCCTGTCTAGCACAGATACGCAGTATTTT. Encoded protein: CSALLSSTDTQYF.